This TCR beta chain originates from a study of T cells in Graves' hyperthyroidism and ophthalmopathy. The V end lost 3 bases, the J end lost 5 bases, and 14 bases lay between the germline ends. Germline V gene data show CDR1 as LGHNA and CDR2 as YNFKEQ. CDR3 size: 15 residues. Patients between 18 and 65 years old had hyperthyroidism, newly diagnosed and lasting under 2 months. The sample holds many counts of this clonotype. There were TCR beta CDR3 regions amplified from RNA transcripts. Primed by the HTBI set, a first-round RT-PCR was run on the TCR CDR3. MiXCR, applied by TCRdb to the multiplex PCR reads, yields one record per CDR3 protein. The sample records around 200,000 distinct CDR3 sequences, about a sixth being singletons.

This sequence originates from a man aged 35 to 55 with Graves' hyperthyroidism. V gene TRBV4-2 combines with J gene TRBJ2-1; D gene unclear. What was sequenced was blood. The CDR3 nucleotides are TGTGCCAGCAGCCAGGCCGGGTCCTCGAACAATGAGCAGTTCTTC. Translation gives CASSQAGSSNNEQFF.